Shown below are 24 T cell receptor beta chains from a single sample sequenced in a study of CD8 T cells in Susac syndrome. Reverse transcription of roughly 0.45 to 1 ug RNA was performed with random hexamers. Using its own MiXCR run on the immunoSEQ multiplex PCR reads, TCRdb lists one record per CDR3 protein. Here the sample spans 130,000 or so distinct CDR3 sequences, around 94% being singletons. The specimen sequenced was CD8+ T cells from PBMCs. The receptors were gathered from a human donor with Susac syndrome.

The V and J genes are TRBV20-1 and TRBJ2-3; TRBD2 might be the D (5 bases). Germline V gene lookup returns CDR1 DFQATT and CDR2 SNEGSKA (reference sequence). This CDR3 region has 16 residues. V was trimmed by 0 bases and J by 3 bases, leaving 16 bases between them. The chain's CDR3 is CSARDWAGLGTDTQYF. The CDR3 region has the DNA TGCAGTGCTAGAGATTGGGCGGGCCTCGGGACAGATACGCAGTATTTT.

This sequence joins TRBV30 and TRBJ2-7; D uncertain. V lost 3 bases, J lost 3 bases, and 15 bases lay in between. Germline V gene sequence: CDR1 GTSNPN, CDR2 SVGIG (reference sequence). The CDR3 consists of 14 residues. The CDR3 nucleotides are TGTGCCTGGAGCCACCGAGGCGAAATCTACGAGCAGTACTTC. Encoded protein: CAWSHRGEIYEQYF.

This clonotype was detected once. The rearrangement links TRBV7-9 to TRBJ2-5; D not certain. Trimming pared 4 bases from V and 0 bases from J, leaving 6 bases between. The V gene's germline CDR1 is SEHNR and CDR2 FQNEAQ (reference sequence). The CDR3 totals 13 residues. The CDR3 spells CASSSQNQETQYF. The CDR3 DNA sequence: TGTGCCAGCAGCTCTCAGAACCAAGAGACCCAGTACTTC.

The chain recombines TRBV9 with TRBJ1-1; 7 positions match TRBD1. Germline values: CDR1 SGDLS, CDR2 YYNGEE. The V and J ends lost 3 bases and 5 bases, in that order; junction bases with no gene match: 4. The CDR3 is 13 amino acids. For the CDR3, the DNA is TGTGCCAGCAGCGGGGACAGTGAGACTGAAGCTTTCTTT. Translated, it gives CASSGDSETEAFF. Looking up the rest from reference TRBV9 and TRBJ1-1 gives the full variable domain: DSGVTQTPKHLITATGQRVTLRCSPRSGDLSVYWYQQSLDQGLQFLIQYYNGEERAKGNILERFSAQQFPDLHSELNLSSLELGDSALYFCASSGDSETEAFFGQGTRLTVV.

This clonotype occurred once. The chain carries TRBV9 and TRBJ1-6, with D tentatively TRBD1 (6 bases). CDR1 is SGDLS and CDR2 is YYNGEE in the germline V gene. CDR3 length equals 15 residues. V shed 0 bases and J shed 8 bases, with 12 bases lying between them. CDR3 sequence (DNA): TGTGCCAGCAGCGTAGAGGGGGACTCTCATTCACCCCTCCACTTT. This translates into CASSVEGDSHSPLHF.

The V gene is TRBV6-5, the J gene TRBJ1-5; D uncertain. The CDR3 sequence is 12 residues long. V was pared by 4 bases and J by 7 bases, with 8 bases between. The germline V gene encodes CDR1 MNHEY and CDR2 SVGAGI. DNA of the CDR3: TGTGCCAGCAGTTCCGGGCCGCAGCCCCAGCATTTT. Translated: CASSSGPQPQHF.

This chain links TRBV5-4 with TRBJ2-7, with D perhaps TRBD2 (5 bases). The V end lost 2 bases, the J end lost 0 bases, and 9 bases lay between the germline ends. Germline values: CDR1 SGHNT, CDR2 YYREEE (reference sequence). The CDR3 length is 14 residues. CDR3 bases: TGTGCCAGCAGCTTTGGGGAGAACTCCTACGAGCAGTACTTC. The encoded protein is CASSFGENSYEQYF.

The rearrangement uses TRBV4-1 and TRBJ1-1; D remains ambiguous. The CDR3 has 13 residues. Between the trimmed V and J ends, which lost 4 bases and 4 bases, there was a span of 10 bases. Looked up from germline, CDR1 is MGHRA and CDR2 is YSYEKL. The CDR3 nucleotides are TGCGCCAGCAGCCGTGCGGGGAGCACTGAAGCTTTCTTT. As protein: CASSRAGSTEAFF.

The genes are TRBV9 and TRBJ1-1, with a possible D match to TRBD1 (6 bases). The ends were cut back, 0 bases at V and 5 bases at J, with 14 bases in the middle. This CDR3 region has 15 residues. The germline V gene encodes CDR1 SGDLS and CDR2 YYNGEE. The CDR3 reads CASSVESGAGTEAFF. CDR3 nucleotide sequence: TGTGCCAGCAGCGTAGAGTCGGGGGCCGGTACTGAAGCTTTCTTT.

J is TRBJ1-6 and V is TRBV6-2 or TRBV6-3; a possible D gene is TRBD1 (5 bases). Deletions cut 1 base from V and 7 bases from J, with 11 bases between. The V gene's germline CDR1 is MNHEY and CDR2 SVGEGT. The length of the CDR3 is 15 residues. CDR3 in DNA: TGTGCCAGCAGTTACTGGGAATGGGACAATTCACCCCTCCACTTT. Amino acids: CASSYWEWDNSPLHF.

This chain links TRBV6-5 with TRBJ1-1; D gene unclear. CDR1 is MNHEY, CDR2 SVGAGI, per germline. The CDR3 runs 13 residues. V was cut by 6 bases and J by 7 bases, with 15 bases left in between. The CDR3 bases are TGTGCCAGCAGCCCCTCCACAGATCTTGAAGCTTTCTTT. As protein: CASSPSTDLEAFF.

This clonotype was recorded once. The chain couples TRBV7-8 to TRBJ2-7, with D possibly matching TRBD2 (5 bases). V was pared by 6 bases and J by 0 bases, with 12 bases between. The CDR3 covers 14 residues. Germline V gene sequence: CDR1 SGHVS, CDR2 FQNEAQ. The CDR3 DNA sequence: TGTGCCAGCAGGCGGACGGGGAGCTCCTACGAGCAGTACTTC. Encoded protein: CASRRTGSSYEQYF.

This chain's CDR3 is CASTGNEQFF. CDR3 nucleotide sequence: TGTGCCAGCACTGGAAATGAGCAGTTCTTC. The V gene is TRBV2, the J gene TRBJ2-1; D uncertain. The germline V gene has CDR1 SNHLY and CDR2 FYNNEI. This CDR3 comprises 10 residues. The V gene lost 7 bases and the J gene lost 7 bases, with 5 bases spanning the gap.

This clonotype was recorded only once. The V gene is TRBV27, the J gene TRBJ1-2; 10 positions match TRBD1. Germline-derived CDR1 and CDR2 are MNHEY and SMNVEV (reference sequence). The CDR3 length is 14 residues. Germline trimming cut 5 bases from V and 5 bases from J; bases unmatched to any gene: 5. The CDR3 nucleotides are TGTGCCAGCAGTCTCGACAGGGGGCAATATGGCTACACCTTC. It encodes CASSLDRGQYGYTF.

V is TRBV18 and J is TRBJ2-5; 7 positions match TRBD1. Trimming removed 0 bases from V and 5 bases from J; junction bases left unmatched: 0. CDR1 and CDR2 (germline): KGHSH, LQKENI. The CDR3 consists of 13 residues. The CDR3 reads CASSPPDRETQYF. The CDR3 DNA sequence: TGTGCCAGCTCACCACCGGACAGGGAGACCCAGTACTTC.

The chain links TRBV9 to TRBJ2-7; unclear D gene. The length of the CDR3 is 14 residues. CDR1 is SGDLS, CDR2 YYNGEE, per germline. V was trimmed by 2 bases and J by 2 bases, leaving 11 bases between them. The CDR3 bases are TGTGCCAGCAGCGTCGGTTCGGGCACCTACGAGCAGTACTTC. It codes for CASSVGSGTYEQYF.

The chain recombines TRBV29-1 with TRBJ1-2; D is possibly TRBD1 (5 bases). Germline loops: CDR1 SQVTM, CDR2 ANQGSEA. The CDR3 has 13 residues. V was clipped by 7 bases and J by 3 bases, with 15 bases between them. In DNA, the CDR3 is TGCAGCGCTCAATTACAGGACGACTATGGCTACACCTTC. Translated: CSAQLQDDYGYTF.

The CDR3 sequence: CASSQEGGLYNEQFF. CDR3 in DNA: TGCGCCAGCAGCCAAGAGGGCGGGCTTTACAATGAGCAGTTCTTC. The chain has TRBV4-1 and TRBJ2-1, with D possibly matching TRBD2 (5 bases). The CDR3 totals 15 residues. V lost 0 bases and J 4 bases, leaving 10 bases between the germline ends. Germline V gene sequence: CDR1 MGHRA, CDR2 YSYEKL.

The gene calls are TRBV20-1 and TRBJ1-4; the D is unclear. Germline assignment: CDR1 DFQATT and CDR2 SNEGSKA (reference sequence). The CDR3 extends over 14 amino acids. V was clipped by 6 bases and J by 1 base, with 12 bases between them. The DNA for the CDR3 is TGCAGTGCGCTACCCCAGCAAACTAATGAAAAACTGTTTTTT. Translating gives CSALPQQTNEKLFF.

The chain has TRBV2 and TRBJ2-5; TRBD2 matches 8 bases. V gave up 5 bases and J gave up 2 bases; unmatched junction bases: 13. Germline V gene data show CDR1 as SNHLY and CDR2 as FYNNEI. The CDR3 consists of 17 residues. The chain's CDR3 is CASSSSPSAGAQETQYF. CDR3 nucleotide sequence: TGTGCCAGCAGTTCGTCTCCCTCAGCGGGGGCACAAGAGACCCAGTACTTC.

The rearrangement uses TRBV20-1 and TRBJ1-1, with 7 positions matching TRBD1. V trimming: 3 bases; J trimming: 3 bases; junction bases outside the gene matches: 10. Looked up from germline, CDR1 is DFQATT and CDR2 is SNEGSKA (reference sequence). This CDR3 contains 15 residues. The CDR3 reads CSARGITGAYTEAFF. Written as DNA, the CDR3 is TGCAGTGCTAGGGGCATTACAGGGGCCTACACTGAAGCTTTCTTT.

The V and J genes are TRBV12-3 or TRBV12-4 and TRBJ1-2; D is ambiguous. V was cut by 4 bases and J by 4 bases, with 13 bases left in between. This CDR3 has 14 residues. In nucleotides, the CDR3 is TGTGCCAGCAGTTCATTGGACGGAGGCTATGGCTACACCTTC. It specifies CASSSLDGGYGYTF.

V is TRBV9 and J is TRBJ1-1; D is ambiguous. CDR3 length: 14 residues. V shed 0 bases and J shed 4 bases, with 10 bases lying between them. Looked up from germline, CDR1 is SGDLS and CDR2 is YYNGEE. The CDR3 reads CASSVGSSTTEAFF. For the CDR3, the DNA is TGTGCCAGCAGCGTAGGAAGCAGCACCACTGAAGCTTTCTTT.

The CDR3 loop is CASSQDPGRNEQYF. The CDR3 bases are TGCGCCAGCAGCCAAGATCCAGGGAGAAACGAGCAGTACTTC. The rearrangement uses TRBV4-1 and TRBJ2-7, with D possibly called TRBD1 or TRBD2 (5 bases each). CDR3 length: 14 residues. The V gene's germline CDR1 is MGHRA and CDR2 YSYEKL. Trimming took 0 bases from V and 5 from J, leaving 11 bases between them.